This is a list of T cell receptor beta chains from one sample in a study of blood T cell repertoires in COVID-19. TCRdb's copy holds only in-frame clones and misses some; the assay was immunoSEQ multiplex PCR. The data contain a few hundred thousand clones, about 87% of them singletons. The sequencing input was peripheral blood. The receptors here all came from a woman in her twenties or thirties with COVID-19, enrolled during active disease. CDR3s include the opening cysteine and the closing phenylalanine or tryptophan. The D gene is left open where the match is weak. A row's size may be missing; if present it is once, few, many or a size class.

v_gene: TRBV7-2
j_gene: TRBJ2-3
d_gene: NA
abundance: NA
CDR3aa: CASSLEPYSWGMLDTQYF
CDR3nt: TGTGCCAGCAGCTTAGAACCCTACAGCTGGGGCATGCTAGATACGCAGTATTTT

v_gene: TRBV12-3/TRBV12-4
j_gene: TRBJ2-7
d_gene: NA
abundance: once
CDR3aa: CASSLKTYYEQYF
CDR3nt: TGTGCCAGCAGTTTAAAAACCTACTACGAGCAGTACTTC

v_gene: TRBV11-2
j_gene: TRBJ2-3
d_gene: TRBD2
abundance: NA
CDR3aa: CASSRVSGPLDTQYF
CDR3nt: TGTGCCAGCAGCCGAGTTAGCGGGCCCTTGGATACGCAGTATTTT

v_gene: TRBV29-1
j_gene: TRBJ1-2
d_gene: TRBD1
abundance: once
CDR3aa: CSVSTGGFGYTF
CDR3nt: TGCAGCGTTTCAACAGGGGGCTTTGGCTACACCTTC

v_gene: TRBV5-1
j_gene: TRBJ1-1
d_gene: NA
abundance: NA
CDR3aa: CASSLTLTGNTEAFF
CDR3nt: TGCGCCAGCAGCTTAACCCTCACAGGGAACACTGAAGCTTTCTTT

v_gene: TRBV9
j_gene: TRBJ2-2
d_gene: NA
abundance: NA
CDR3aa: CASSVGTNTGELFF
CDR3nt: TGTGCCAGCAGCGTCGGGACGAACACCGGGGAGCTGTTTTTT

v_gene: TRBV7-6
j_gene: TRBJ1-4
d_gene: NA
abundance: NA
CDR3aa: CASSLAPGGGEKLFF
CDR3nt: TGTGCCAGCAGCTTAGCGCCCGGCGGTGGTGAAAAACTGTTTTTT

v_gene: TRBV7-9
j_gene: TRBJ1-4
d_gene: TRBD1
abundance: once
CDR3aa: CASSPHRGGATNEKLFF
CDR3nt: TGTGCCAGCAGCCCGCACAGGGGTGGGGCAACTAATGAAAAACTGTTTTTT

v_gene: TRBV6-5
j_gene: TRBJ1-3
d_gene: TRBD1
abundance: NA
CDR3aa: CASSLTGTGNTIYF
CDR3nt: TGTGCCAGCAGCCTGACAGGGACTGGAAACACCATATATTTT

v_gene: TRBV7-2
j_gene: TRBJ2-7
d_gene: TRBD1
abundance: NA
CDR3aa: CASSLRTGGQSYEQYF
CDR3nt: TGTGCCAGCAGCTTACGGACAGGGGGCCAGTCCTACGAGCAGTACTTC

v_gene: TRBV7-2
j_gene: TRBJ1-6
d_gene: NA
abundance: few
CDR3aa: CASSPKTSQSSYNSPLHF
CDR3nt: TGTGCCAGCAGCCCAAAAACATCCCAAAGCTCCTATAATTCACCCCTCCACTTT

v_gene: TRBV7-8
j_gene: TRBJ1-4
d_gene: NA
abundance: NA
CDR3aa: CASSLQGIAYEKLFF
CDR3nt: TGTGCCAGCAGCCTACAGGGAATTGCCTATGAAAAACTGTTTTTT

v_gene: TRBV7-9
j_gene: TRBJ2-1
d_gene: TRBD2
abundance: NA
CDR3aa: CASSTAGGNYNEQFF
CDR3nt: TGTGCCAGCAGCACAGCGGGGGGGAATTACAATGAGCAGTTCTTC

v_gene: TRBV6-2/TRBV6-3
j_gene: TRBJ1-1
d_gene: NA
abundance: NA
CDR3aa: CASSYTTGGAFF
CDR3nt: TGTGCCAGCAGTTACACGACAGGCGGAGCTTTCTTT

v_gene: TRBV7-8
j_gene: TRBJ2-7
d_gene: TRBD2
abundance: NA
CDR3aa: CASSPNGGGPYEQYF
CDR3nt: TGTGCCAGCAGCCCCAACGGCGGGGGGCCCTACGAGCAGTACTTC

v_gene: TRBV5-5
j_gene: TRBJ1-5
d_gene: TRBD1
abundance: NA
CDR3aa: CASSLWTGAVNQPQHF
CDR3nt: TGTGCCAGCAGCTTGTGGACAGGGGCGGTTAATCAGCCCCAGCATTTT

v_gene: TRBV11-3
j_gene: TRBJ2-7
d_gene: TRBD1
abundance: NA
CDR3aa: CASSFGPGQGDEQYF
CDR3nt: TGTGCCAGCAGCTTTGGCCCGGGACAGGGGGACGAGCAGTACTTC

v_gene: TRBV4-2
j_gene: TRBJ1-1
d_gene: TRBD1
abundance: NA
CDR3aa: CASSHLSRGRGNTEAFF
CDR3nt: TGTGCCAGCAGCCACCTCAGCAGGGGGCGCGGGAACACTGAAGCTTTCTTT

v_gene: TRBV3-1/TRBV3-2
j_gene: TRBJ1-6
d_gene: TRBD1
abundance: NA
CDR3aa: CASSPGQGDSPLHF
CDR3nt: TGTGCCAGCAGCCCCGGACAGGGGGATTCACCCCTCCACTTT

v_gene: TRBV6-5
j_gene: TRBJ1-4
d_gene: NA
abundance: once
CDR3aa: CASSYRQASTNEKLFF
CDR3nt: TGTGCCAGCAGTTACAGGCAGGCCTCAACTAATGAAAAACTGTTTTTT

v_gene: TRBV4-2
j_gene: TRBJ2-5
d_gene: NA
abundance: NA
CDR3aa: CASSQVAQPPETQYF
CDR3nt: TGTGCCAGCAGCCAAGTTGCACAGCCGCCGGAGACCCAGTACTTC

v_gene: TRBV5-1
j_gene: TRBJ2-3
d_gene: NA
abundance: NA
CDR3aa: CASSLAQGSTDTQYF
CDR3nt: TGCGCCAGCAGCTTGGCTCAGGGGAGCACAGATACGCAGTATTTT

v_gene: TRBV6-2/TRBV6-3
j_gene: TRBJ2-5
d_gene: TRBD1
abundance: NA
CDR3aa: CASSPDRDPQETQYF
CDR3nt: TGTGCCAGCAGTCCGGACAGGGACCCCCAAGAGACCCAGTACTTC

v_gene: TRBV28
j_gene: TRBJ1-2
d_gene: NA
abundance: NA
CDR3aa: CASSFAASSLYRGYTF
CDR3nt: TGTGCCAGCAGTTTTGCGGCATCTTCCCTCTATAGGGGCTACACCTTC

v_gene: TRBV10-3
j_gene: TRBJ2-2
d_gene: NA
abundance: NA
CDR3aa: CAIRPSGLAGELFF
CDR3nt: TGTGCCATCAGACCAAGCGGGTTAGCCGGGGAGCTGTTTTTT

v_gene: TRBV19
j_gene: TRBJ1-5
d_gene: NA
abundance: NA
CDR3aa: CASSMTGSNQPQHF
CDR3nt: TGTGCCAGTAGTATGACAGGAAGCAATCAGCCCCAGCATTTT

v_gene: TRBV5-6
j_gene: TRBJ2-2
d_gene: NA
abundance: NA
CDR3aa: CASSIEPEGELFF
CDR3nt: TGTGCCAGCAGCATAGAACCCGAGGGGGAGCTGTTTTTT

v_gene: TRBV3-1/TRBV3-2
j_gene: TRBJ1-1
d_gene: NA
abundance: NA
CDR3aa: CASSQRGKAFF
CDR3nt: TGTGCCAGCAGCCAACGAGGGAAAGCTTTCTTT

v_gene: TRBV6-5
j_gene: TRBJ1-5
d_gene: NA
abundance: NA
CDR3aa: CASTPGGLSNQPQHF
CDR3nt: TGTGCCAGCACCCCCGGAGGTTTGAGCAATCAGCCCCAGCATTTT

v_gene: TRBV18
j_gene: TRBJ1-2
d_gene: NA
abundance: NA
CDR3aa: CASSPGILDGYTF
CDR3nt: TGTGCCAGCTCTCCCGGTATTCTAGATGGCTACACCTTC

v_gene: TRBV4-2
j_gene: TRBJ2-7
d_gene: NA
abundance: few
CDR3aa: CASSQDLTAYEQYF
CDR3nt: TGTGCCAGCAGCCAAGACTTGACAGCCTACGAGCAGTACTTC

v_gene: TRBV5-8
j_gene: TRBJ1-5
d_gene: NA
abundance: NA
CDR3aa: CASSLEGVRSQPQHF
CDR3nt: TGTGCCAGCAGCTTGGAGGGGGTACGGAGTCAGCCCCAGCATTTT

v_gene: TRBV7-2
j_gene: TRBJ2-1
d_gene: NA
abundance: NA
CDR3aa: CASSLDPATGNEQFF
CDR3nt: TGTGCCAGCAGCTTAGATCCAGCCACAGGCAATGAGCAGTTCTTC

v_gene: TRBV3-1/TRBV3-2
j_gene: TRBJ1-2
d_gene: TRBD1
abundance: NA
CDR3aa: CASSQPGTEYGYTF
CDR3nt: TGTGCCAGCAGCCAACCCGGGACAGAGTATGGCTACACCTTC

v_gene: TRBV30
j_gene: TRBJ1-4
d_gene: NA
abundance: NA
CDR3aa: CAFQAGTNEKLFF
CDR3nt: TGTGCCTTCCAGGCAGGGACTAATGAAAAACTGTTTTTT

v_gene: TRBV4-3
j_gene: TRBJ1-4
d_gene: NA
abundance: NA
CDR3aa: CASSQVGGKLFF
CDR3nt: TGCGCCAGCAGCCAAGTTGGCGGGAAACTGTTTTTT

v_gene: TRBV13
j_gene: TRBJ1-2
d_gene: TRBD1
abundance: once
CDR3aa: CASSPEQGGYGYTF
CDR3nt: TGTGCCAGCAGCCCAGAACAGGGGGGGTATGGCTACACCTTC

v_gene: TRBV7-9
j_gene: TRBJ2-2
d_gene: NA
abundance: NA
CDR3aa: CASSSGNTGELFF
CDR3nt: TGTGCCAGCAGCTCGGGGAACACCGGGGAGCTGTTTTTT

v_gene: TRBV2
j_gene: TRBJ2-2
d_gene: TRBD2
abundance: NA
CDR3aa: CASSEDKQAGWLTGELFF
CDR3nt: TGTGCCAGCAGTGAAGATAAACAAGCGGGGTGGCTCACCGGGGAGCTGTTTTTT

v_gene: TRBV12-3/TRBV12-4
j_gene: TRBJ2-7
d_gene: NA
abundance: NA
CDR3aa: CASTLGGEQYF
CDR3nt: TGTGCCAGCACCCTGGGGGGCGAGCAGTACTTC

v_gene: TRBV7-2
j_gene: TRBJ2-7
d_gene: NA
abundance: NA
CDR3aa: CASSFIKRETGEQYF
CDR3nt: TGTGCCAGCAGCTTCATTAAACGGGAAACGGGAGAGCAGTACTTC

v_gene: TRBV11-2
j_gene: TRBJ1-1
d_gene: NA
abundance: NA
CDR3aa: CASSLEGLAANTEAFF
CDR3nt: TGTGCCAGCAGCTTAGAAGGTTTAGCTGCGAACACTGAAGCTTTCTTT

v_gene: TRBV6-2/TRBV6-3
j_gene: TRBJ2-7
d_gene: TRBD1
abundance: few
CDR3aa: CASSPRGRQYF
CDR3nt: TGTGCCAGCAGCCCTAGGGGGCGGCAGTACTTC

v_gene: TRBV7-8
j_gene: TRBJ1-2
d_gene: NA
abundance: NA
CDR3aa: CASSLWSQGNYGYTF
CDR3nt: TGTGCCAGCAGCTTATGGTCCCAGGGGAACTATGGCTACACCTTC